This is a list of T cell receptor beta chains from one sample in a study of cytomegalovirus exposure and HLA in healthy donors. Sequenced by immunoSEQ multiplex PCR; TCRdb stores in-frame clones only, minus some. The profile shows about 140,000 clones, 60% to 85% of them singletons. The sample taken for sequencing was PBMCs. The receptors were gathered from a man aged 25-45 years in good health and CMV-seronegative. CDR3s include the opening cysteine and the closing phenylalanine or tryptophan.

J gene: TRBJ1-4; V gene: TRBV7-6; CDR3 protein: CASSRDRVGEKLFF
J gene: TRBJ2-5; V gene: TRBV11-2; CDR3 protein: CASSLGQGPDQYF
J gene: TRBJ2-1; V gene: TRBV13; CDR3 protein: CASRTGVGEQFF
J gene: TRBJ1-1; V gene: TRBV2; CDR3 protein: CASSRGTVNTEAFF
J gene: TRBJ2-3; V gene: TRBV7-3; CDR3 protein: CASSLTGSLSDTQYF
J gene: TRBJ2-7; V gene: TRBV19; CDR3 protein: CASSLGQGSYEQYF
J gene: TRBJ1-1; V gene: TRBV10-3; CDR3 protein: CAIGTGGNTEAFF
J gene: TRBJ2-5; V gene: TRBV11-2; CDR3 protein: CASSLGTVTTQETQYF
J gene: TRBJ2-1; V gene: TRBV5-1; CDR3 protein: CASSLASSGNSYNEQFF
J gene: TRBJ1-2; V gene: TRBV6-1; CDR3 protein: CASSENRDRGSYTF
J gene: TRBJ1-1; V gene: TRBV28; CDR3 protein: CASSSFDRGTRAFF
J gene: TRBJ1-1; V gene: TRBV5-1; CDR3 protein: CASSQQRTDEAFF
J gene: TRBJ1-1; V gene: TRBV5-1; CDR3 protein: CASTGRVDTEAFF
J gene: TRBJ1-2; V gene: TRBV29-1; CDR3 protein: CSVDGGGARYTF
J gene: TRBJ2-3; V gene: TRBV5-1; CDR3 protein: CASSPGLAGTDTQYF
J gene: TRBJ2-5; V gene: TRBV5-1; CDR3 protein: CASNLGTGVSEQYF
J gene: TRBJ1-1; V gene: TRBV19; CDR3 protein: CASALGVTNTEAFF
J gene: TRBJ1-2; V gene: TRBV28; CDR3 protein: CASSSSRGLSYGYTF
J gene: TRBJ1-5; V gene: TRBV18; CDR3 protein: CASSPLGQGSQPQHF
J gene: TRBJ1-5; V gene: TRBV28; CDR3 protein: CASTGRTQPQHF
J gene: TRBJ1-5; V gene: TRBV30; CDR3 protein: CAWSLLDRESNQPQHF
J gene: TRBJ2-7; V gene: TRBV23-1; CDR3 protein: CASSQNHVGGREQYF
J gene: TRBJ2-1; V gene: TRBV12-5; CDR3 protein: CASGLAGQGLHNEQFF
J gene: TRBJ2-1; V gene: TRBV10-3; CDR3 protein: CAISDQVQGYNEQFF
J gene: TRBJ2-3; V gene: TRBV9; CDR3 protein: CASSVLVLAGLDTQYF
J gene: TRBJ2-7; V gene: TRBV9; CDR3 protein: CASSDPGQGTYEQYF
J gene: TRBJ2-2; V gene: TRBV11-3; CDR3 protein: CASSAKRGRSTGELFF
J gene: TRBJ2-2; V gene: TRBV6-5; CDR3 protein: CASSYPNTGELFF
J gene: TRBJ2-2; V gene: TRBV7-2; CDR3 protein: CASSWGQRVNTGELFF
J gene: TRBJ1-2; V gene: TRBV28; CDR3 protein: CASRGTGGSYTF
J gene: TRBJ1-3; V gene: TRBV28; CDR3 protein: CASSLRLLTSGNTIYF
J gene: TRBJ1-2; V gene: TRBV5-6; CDR3 protein: CASSLRQGIGGYTF
J gene: TRBJ1-2; V gene: TRBV29-1; CDR3 protein: CSVDDRRGYTF
J gene: TRBJ2-5; V gene: TRBV7-2; CDR3 protein: CASSLAGQGVAETQYF
J gene: TRBJ2-1; V gene: TRBV19; CDR3 protein: CASSSNRHEGGIYNEQFF
J gene: TRBJ2-7; V gene: TRBV18; CDR3 protein: CASSPPGATYEQYF
J gene: TRBJ1-5; V gene: TRBV6-1; CDR3 protein: CASTLLTGFDQPQHF
J gene: TRBJ1-3; V gene: TRBV2; CDR3 protein: CASRPDSSGNTIYF
J gene: TRBJ2-7; V gene: TRBV10-3; CDR3 protein: CASGGQGTSYEQYF
J gene: TRBJ2-7; V gene: TRBV5-1; CDR3 protein: CASSPIGAGQLSYEQYF
J gene: TRBJ1-2; V gene: TRBV6-1; CDR3 protein: CASSPSGDFYGYTF
J gene: TRBJ2-7; V gene: TRBV5-1; CDR3 protein: CASSSTGSTYEQYF
J gene: TRBJ1-2; V gene: TRBV11-2; CDR3 protein: CASSFSEVANYGYTF
J gene: TRBJ2-5; V gene: TRBV29-1; CDR3 protein: CSVSAGVETQYF
J gene: TRBJ2-5; V gene: TRBV7-2; CDR3 protein: CASSYSSQETQYF
J gene: TRBJ2-2; V gene: TRBV7-3; CDR3 protein: CASSDRGTSGTGELFF
J gene: TRBJ1-3; V gene: TRBV7-3; CDR3 protein: CASSILPGAGNTIYF
J gene: TRBJ2-5; V gene: TRBV7-8; CDR3 protein: CASSKGGLGIETQYF